These T cell receptor beta chains were read from a single sample in a study of patients and donors after allogeneic stem cell transplantation. One entry per CDR3 protein, called by TCRdb with MiXCR from the RT-PCR reads. The sample lists roughly 940,000 distinct CDR3 sequences; around 17% were seen once. The specimen sequenced was blood, either unsorted or a sorted T cell fraction (not recorded which). The receptors originated from a human donor who was either an allogeneic HSCT recipient or a stem cell or donor lymphocyte infusion donor (not recorded which). It is not recorded whose cells these are; they may come from a transplant donor. CDR3s include the opening cysteine and the closing phenylalanine or tryptophan. The order of the fields is clone size, D gene, J gene, V gene, CDR3 DNA, CDR3 protein. The D gene is left open where the match is weak. Part of the rows lack a size; the others show once, few, many or a class for expanded clones.

clone_size: -; d_call: -; j_call: TRBJ1-1; v_call: TRBV11-2; cdr3_nt: TGTGCCAGCAGCTTAGCCGGGTCCCTGGGCACTGAAGCTTTCTTT; cdr3_aa: CASSLAGSLGTEAFF
clone_size: -; d_call: -; j_call: TRBJ2-7; v_call: TRBV7-2; cdr3_nt: TGTGCCAGCAGCTTAGCACTGACAGAAACGAAGTACGAAAGGGCCTACGAGCAGTACTTC; cdr3_aa: CASSLALTETKYERAYEQYF
clone_size: -; d_call: -; j_call: TRBJ1-1; v_call: TRBV7-2; cdr3_nt: TGTGCCAGCAGCTTAGCCGTGGGGGGCGCGGTTACTGAAGCTTTCTTT; cdr3_aa: CASSLAVGGAVTEAFF
clone_size: -; d_call: -; j_call: TRBJ1-4; v_call: TRBV12-3/TRBV12-4; cdr3_nt: TGTGCCAGCACCAATTTAGGTGAAAAACTGTTTTTT; cdr3_aa: CASTNLGEKLFF
clone_size: many; d_call: -; j_call: TRBJ2-7; v_call: TRBV2; cdr3_nt: TGTGCCAGCAGCAACTACGAGCAGTACTTC; cdr3_aa: CASSNYEQYF
clone_size: few; d_call: TRBD1; j_call: TRBJ1-6; v_call: TRBV30; cdr3_nt: TGTGCCTGGTCCGGGACAGACAATTCACCCCTCCACTTT; cdr3_aa: CAWSGTDNSPLHF
clone_size: few; d_call: TRBD1; j_call: TRBJ1-1; v_call: TRBV12-3/TRBV12-4; cdr3_nt: TGTGCCAGCAGTTATTACCGGGACAGGGGGCGCCGCGACACTGAAGCTTTCTTT; cdr3_aa: CASSYYRDRGRRDTEAFF
clone_size: -; d_call: TRBD1; j_call: TRBJ1-2; v_call: TRBV12-3/TRBV12-4; cdr3_nt: TGTGCCAGCAGCGTCCGGGACAGGCATAACTATGGCTACACCTTC; cdr3_aa: CASSVRDRHNYGYTF
clone_size: -; d_call: -; j_call: TRBJ2-7; v_call: TRBV11-3; cdr3_nt: TGTGCCAGCAGCTTAGACGCCGAGTACGAGCAGTACTTC; cdr3_aa: CASSLDAEYEQYF
clone_size: -; d_call: -; j_call: TRBJ2-3; v_call: TRBV30; cdr3_nt: TGTGCCTGGAGTGAAGGGATGGCAGATACGCAGTATTTT; cdr3_aa: CAWSEGMADTQYF
clone_size: few; d_call: -; j_call: TRBJ2-3; v_call: TRBV5-1; cdr3_nt: TGCGCCAGCAGTTTCCCAGGGTCGCCAGATACGCAGTATTTT; cdr3_aa: CASSFPGSPDTQYF
clone_size: many; d_call: -; j_call: TRBJ2-3; v_call: TRBV12-3/TRBV12-4; cdr3_nt: TGTGCCAGCAGTTCGTGGACTCCCATCCGTACAGATACGCAGTATTTT; cdr3_aa: CASSSWTPIRTDTQYF
clone_size: few; d_call: -; j_call: TRBJ2-1; v_call: TRBV5-6; cdr3_nt: TGTGCCAGCAGCCCGAAGGGGTTCAATGAGCAGTTCTTC; cdr3_aa: CASSPKGFNEQFF
clone_size: -; d_call: TRBD2; j_call: TRBJ2-2; v_call: TRBV5-1; cdr3_nt: TGCGCCAGCAGCCCCCGGGCTAGCGGGGCCCCCCCGAACACCGGGGAGCTGTTTTTT; cdr3_aa: CASSPRASGAPPNTGELFF
clone_size: -; d_call: TRBD2; j_call: TRBJ2-7; v_call: TRBV7-2; cdr3_nt: TGTGCCAGCAGCTTAGAGTCTAGCGGGGGTCCTCAGGGGTACTTC; cdr3_aa: CASSLESSGGPQGYF
clone_size: few; d_call: -; j_call: TRBJ1-2; v_call: TRBV29-1; cdr3_nt: TGCAGCGTTGAACATTTTCGGGGGTTAGAAGGCTACACCTTC; cdr3_aa: CSVEHFRGLEGYTF
clone_size: -; d_call: -; j_call: TRBJ2-7; v_call: TRBV7-2; cdr3_nt: TGTGCCAGCAGCTTAGCCCGATGGGGCTCCTACGAGCAGTACTTC; cdr3_aa: CASSLARWGSYEQYF
clone_size: -; d_call: -; j_call: TRBJ1-2; v_call: TRBV12-3/TRBV12-4; cdr3_nt: TGTGCCAGCATTGGGGTTAAGGATGGCTACACCTTC; cdr3_aa: CASIGVKDGYTF
clone_size: few; d_call: -; j_call: TRBJ1-5; v_call: TRBV19; cdr3_nt: TGTGCCAGTAGTATGGGGGTTACCAATCAGCCCCAGCATTTT; cdr3_aa: CASSMGVTNQPQHF
clone_size: -; d_call: -; j_call: TRBJ2-7; v_call: TRBV29-1; cdr3_nt: TGCAGCGTTCAAAGGACGGGCTACGAGCAGTACTTC; cdr3_aa: CSVQRTGYEQYF
clone_size: -; d_call: TRBD1; j_call: TRBJ1-2; v_call: TRBV6-2/TRBV6-3; cdr3_nt: TGTGCCAGCAGTTACTTGGGACAGGGGTCCGGAATGAACTATGGCTACACCTTC; cdr3_aa: CASSYLGQGSGMNYGYTF
clone_size: -; d_call: -; j_call: TRBJ2-2; v_call: TRBV2; cdr3_nt: TGTGCCAGCAGTAAAACAGCAGCGAACACCGGGGAGCTGTTTTTT; cdr3_aa: CASSKTAANTGELFF
clone_size: few; d_call: TRBD1; j_call: TRBJ2-7; v_call: TRBV28; cdr3_nt: TGTGCCAGCCGTACGACGGGACAGATTTACGAGCAGTACTTC; cdr3_aa: CASRTTGQIYEQYF
clone_size: few; d_call: TRBD1; j_call: TRBJ2-1; v_call: TRBV11-2; cdr3_nt: TGTGCCAGCAGCGCTGGGATGGGACAGGGAGGTGAGCAGTTCTTC; cdr3_aa: CASSAGMGQGGEQFF
clone_size: few; d_call: -; j_call: TRBJ2-3; v_call: TRBV24-1; cdr3_nt: TGTGCCACCAGTGATCCCCCCGATACGCAGTATTTT; cdr3_aa: CATSDPPDTQYF
clone_size: few; d_call: -; j_call: TRBJ1-3; v_call: TRBV5-6; cdr3_nt: TGTGCCAGCAGCTACCAGGGAAACACCATATATTTT; cdr3_aa: CASSYQGNTIYF
clone_size: many; d_call: -; j_call: TRBJ2-7; v_call: TRBV5-6; cdr3_nt: TGTGCCAGCAGCTTGGTAGGGCAATACGAGCAGTACTTC; cdr3_aa: CASSLVGQYEQYF
clone_size: few; d_call: -; j_call: TRBJ2-2; v_call: TRBV4-3; cdr3_nt: TGCGCCAGCAGCCAAGTTAGACAAAACACCGGGGAGCTGTTTTTT; cdr3_aa: CASSQVRQNTGELFF
clone_size: once; d_call: TRBD1; j_call: TRBJ2-2; v_call: TRBV7-8; cdr3_nt: TGTGCCAGCAGCTGGGGACAGCCGAGAAGTACCGGGGAGCTGTTTTTT; cdr3_aa: CASSWGQPRSTGELFF
clone_size: -; d_call: -; j_call: TRBJ2-5; v_call: TRBV7-6; cdr3_nt: TGTGCAACCCGCTTCGGGGAGACCCAGTACTTC; cdr3_aa: CATRFGETQYF
clone_size: -; d_call: -; j_call: TRBJ1-5; v_call: TRBV2; cdr3_nt: TGTGCCAGCAGTTATGACAGCAATCAGCCCCAGCATTTT; cdr3_aa: CASSYDSNQPQHF
clone_size: -; d_call: -; j_call: TRBJ1-1; v_call: TRBV18; cdr3_nt: TGTGCCAGCTCCCCAGCGACGGGAGGTATTAGAGCTTTCTTT; cdr3_aa: CASSPATGGIRAFF
clone_size: -; d_call: TRBD2; j_call: TRBJ2-1; v_call: TRBV19; cdr3_nt: TGTGCCAGTATAGGGGAGTCTAGCGGGGACAATGAGCAGTTCTTC; cdr3_aa: CASIGESSGDNEQFF
clone_size: -; d_call: -; j_call: TRBJ1-2; v_call: TRBV28; cdr3_nt: TGTGCCAGCAGTTCTGGGGCCGTAGATAGGGCTCAACACTATGGCTACACCTTC; cdr3_aa: CASSSGAVDRAQHYGYTF
clone_size: few; d_call: -; j_call: TRBJ2-5; v_call: TRBV27; cdr3_nt: TGTGCCAGCAGTCTCCTGGGGCGCCCATCTCAAGAGACCCAGTACTTC; cdr3_aa: CASSLLGRPSQETQYF
clone_size: few; d_call: TRBD2; j_call: TRBJ2-5; v_call: TRBV4-2; cdr3_nt: TGTGCCAGCAGCCAAGATTGGGAGCGGGGGGTCTTCTTGGCCCAGTACTTC; cdr3_aa: CASSQDWERGVFLAQYF
clone_size: -; d_call: -; j_call: TRBJ1-6; v_call: TRBV6-5; cdr3_nt: TGTGCCAGCAGTAATTCGAAGGGGGTCACCCTCCACTTT; cdr3_aa: CASSNSKGVTLHF
clone_size: few; d_call: -; j_call: TRBJ2-3; v_call: TRBV7-9; cdr3_nt: TGTGCCAGCAGCTTAGATCTGGGCGCGTCGGGAGATACGCAGTATTTT; cdr3_aa: CASSLDLGASGDTQYF
clone_size: few; d_call: -; j_call: TRBJ2-5; v_call: TRBV9; cdr3_nt: TGTGCCAGCAGCGACGGTTTTGGAGAGACCCAGTACTTC; cdr3_aa: CASSDGFGETQYF
clone_size: few; d_call: TRBD1; j_call: TRBJ1-2; v_call: TRBV15; cdr3_nt: TGTGCCACCAGCAGAGGAGGAGAGGGGGCGGCTGGCTACACCTTC; cdr3_aa: CATSRGGEGAAGYTF
clone_size: -; d_call: TRBD2; j_call: TRBJ2-1; v_call: TRBV12-3/TRBV12-4; cdr3_nt: TGTGCCAGCAGTCAAATTAGCGGGGGGCCCTACAATGAGCAGTTCTTC; cdr3_aa: CASSQISGGPYNEQFF
clone_size: few; d_call: -; j_call: TRBJ2-3; v_call: TRBV9; cdr3_nt: TGTGCCAGCAGCCTTCCCACAGGGGATACGCAGTATTTT; cdr3_aa: CASSLPTGDTQYF
clone_size: -; d_call: TRBD2; j_call: TRBJ2-3; v_call: TRBV19; cdr3_nt: TGTGCCAGTAATCGGGACTATTACGCAGATACGCAGTATTTT; cdr3_aa: CASNRDYYADTQYF
clone_size: few; d_call: TRBD1; j_call: TRBJ2-1; v_call: TRBV20-1; cdr3_nt: TGCAGTGCTACTACTCCGGGACAGGGGGTTTATGAGCAGTTCTTC; cdr3_aa: CSATTPGQGVYEQFF
clone_size: -; d_call: -; j_call: TRBJ2-1; v_call: TRBV5-1; cdr3_nt: TGCGCCAGCAGCTTGGAAAGCGGGTTCTACAATGAGCAGTTCTTC; cdr3_aa: CASSLESGFYNEQFF
clone_size: -; d_call: TRBD1; j_call: TRBJ1-6; v_call: TRBV7-6; cdr3_nt: TGTGCCAGCAGCTTAGTGGGGACAGGGGCGACACCCCTCCACTTT; cdr3_aa: CASSLVGTGATPLHF
clone_size: -; d_call: -; j_call: TRBJ2-2; v_call: TRBV5-1; cdr3_nt: TGCGCCAGCAGCTTGAGATCAGGGGCCGGGGAGCTGTTTTTT; cdr3_aa: CASSLRSGAGELFF
clone_size: -; d_call: TRBD1; j_call: TRBJ2-6; v_call: TRBV28; cdr3_nt: TGTGCCAGCAGTACCTCCGGGACAGGGAGCTCTGGGGCCAACGTCCTGACTTTC; cdr3_aa: CASSTSGTGSSGANVLTF
clone_size: -; d_call: -; j_call: TRBJ1-2; v_call: TRBV7-8; cdr3_nt: TGTGCCAGCAGCCAGGGGATGGCTGGCTACACCTTC; cdr3_aa: CASSQGMAGYTF
clone_size: few; d_call: TRBD2; j_call: TRBJ2-1; v_call: TRBV6-2/TRBV6-3; cdr3_nt: TGTGCCAGCAGTTACAAGTTAGCGGGAGCATTGTCCTACAATGAGCAGTTCTTC; cdr3_aa: CASSYKLAGALSYNEQFF
clone_size: few; d_call: -; j_call: TRBJ1-2; v_call: TRBV6-2/TRBV6-3; cdr3_nt: TGTGCCAGCAGTCCACCTAAAAACTATGGCTACACCTTC; cdr3_aa: CASSPPKNYGYTF
clone_size: many; d_call: -; j_call: TRBJ2-1; v_call: TRBV12-3/TRBV12-4; cdr3_nt: TGTGCCAGCAGTTTAGCGCTCGGGGGCGGATACAATGAGCAGTTCTTC; cdr3_aa: CASSLALGGGYNEQFF
clone_size: few; d_call: -; j_call: TRBJ1-2; v_call: TRBV4-3; cdr3_nt: TGCGCCAGCAGCCAGGACTACAGGGTTGTCTATGGCTACACCTTC; cdr3_aa: CASSQDYRVVYGYTF
clone_size: many; d_call: -; j_call: TRBJ2-1; v_call: TRBV21-1; cdr3_nt: TGTGCCAGCAGCAAAGTTCGGGGGTCCGATGAGCAGTTCTTC; cdr3_aa: CASSKVRGSDEQFF
clone_size: -; d_call: TRBD2; j_call: TRBJ2-1; v_call: TRBV30; cdr3_nt: TGTGCCTGGGTTAGCGGGAGGGCCTCGTACAATGAGCAGTTCTTC; cdr3_aa: CAWVSGRASYNEQFF
clone_size: few; d_call: TRBD1; j_call: TRBJ1-2; v_call: TRBV2; cdr3_nt: TGTGCCAGCAGAACGACAGGGACGAACTATGGCTACACCTTC; cdr3_aa: CASRTTGTNYGYTF
clone_size: -; d_call: -; j_call: TRBJ2-7; v_call: TRBV7-9; cdr3_nt: TGTGCCAGCAGCTTAGCGCGGTCAGAACCCTACGAGCAGTACTTC; cdr3_aa: CASSLARSEPYEQYF
clone_size: -; d_call: TRBD1; j_call: TRBJ2-2; v_call: TRBV5-5; cdr3_nt: TGTGCCAGCAGCTTGGCAGGGGGCTCGTACACCGGGGAGCTGTTTTTT; cdr3_aa: CASSLAGGSYTGELFF
clone_size: -; d_call: TRBD2; j_call: TRBJ2-1; v_call: TRBV19; cdr3_nt: TGTGCCAGTAGTATAAGCCCCGCGGGAGGGTGGATGAATGAGCAGTTCTTC; cdr3_aa: CASSISPAGGWMNEQFF